This passage covers 31 T cell receptor beta chains from one sample sequenced in a study of T-cell memory formation after mild COVID-19. TCRdb re-called the 5' RACE reads with MiXCR, one entry per CDR3 protein. The sample contains about 84,000 distinct CDR3 sequences, approximately 14% of which appear only once. The sequencing input was PBMCs or a T cell subset sorted from them (not recorded which). The receptors were gathered from an adult woman who had mild COVID-19 (a few samples of this study predate the infection). Cell type and time point are not known.

The J gene is TRBJ2-7, the V gene TRBV6-5; D is possibly TRBD2 (6 bases). The length of the CDR3 is 18 residues. The V gene lost 5 bases and the J gene lost 2 bases, with 25 bases spanning the gap. Per germline, CDR1 MNHEY and CDR2 SVGAGI. The chain's CDR3 is CASSPEGLDGRLTYEQYF. The CDR3 nucleotides are TGTGCCAGCAGTCCAGAGGGACTCGACGGGCGTCTCACCTACGAGCAGTACTTC.

The chain uses TRBV7-2 and TRBJ2-7; 7 nucleotides line up with TRBD2. CDR3 size: 17 residues. V was pared by 5 bases and J by 4 bases, with 17 bases of the junction left unmatched. Germline-derived CDR1 and CDR2 are SGHTA and FQGNSA. CDR3 loop: CASSEMEGSGTHYEQYF. For the CDR3, the DNA is TGTGCCAGCAGCGAGATGGAGGGGAGCGGGACTCATTACGAGCAGTACTTC.

The J gene is TRBJ2-7, the V gene TRBV5-5; TRBD1 matches 8 bases. Germline lookup yields CDR1 SGHKS and CDR2 YYEKEE (reference sequence). With 7 bases clipped from V and 5 bases from J, the junction kept 11 bases outside the gene matches. The length of the CDR3 is 14 residues. The CDR3 is CASSHWTGSNEQYF. CDR3 sequence (DNA): TGTGCCAGCTCCCACTGGACAGGGTCAAACGAGCAGTACTTC.

The chain is built from TRBV7-7 and TRBJ2-1; the match to TRBD2 covers 7 bases. The CDR3 loop spans 15 amino acids. The germline V gene has CDR1 SSHAT and CDR2 FNYEAQ (reference sequence). V shed 5 bases, J shed 4 bases, and the junction held 8 bases outside the gene matches. As DNA, the CDR3 is TGTGCCAGCAGCCCCGGGGGGTGGACTTACAATGAGCAGTTCTTC. Translation: CASSPGGWTYNEQFF.

The V and J genes are TRBV4-2 and TRBJ2-7; no clear D gene. Trimming removed 0 bases at V and 2 bases at J, with 8 bases between. CDR1 is LGHNA and CDR2 is YNFKEQ in the germline V gene. The CDR3 spans 14 residues. Here the CDR3 reads CASSQDSPTYEQYF. The CDR3 DNA reads as TGTGCCAGCAGCCAAGACTCCCCCACCTACGAGCAGTACTTC.

The rearrangement joins TRBV6-2 or TRBV6-3 to TRBJ2-5, with 8 positions matching TRBD2. The CDR3 runs to 14 residues. The germline V gene encodes CDR1 MNHEY and CDR2 SVGEGT. After removal of 5 bases from V and 5 bases from J, the junction contained 7 bases not matched to a gene. The CDR3 bases are TGTGCCAGCAGTGGACTAGCTCCTTCGGAGACCCAGTACTTC. Translated, it gives CASSGLAPSETQYF.

This clonotype was detected many times. V gene TRBV15 combines with J gene TRBJ2-7; 7 bases match TRBD1. The CDR3 is made up of 14 amino acids. Germline CDR1 reads LNHNV; CDR2 reads YYDKDF (reference sequence). J gave up 5 bases and V 3 bases, and 7 bases lay outside the gene matches. In nucleotides, the CDR3 is TGTGCCACCAGCAGCACCGGGACAGTTGACGAGCAGTACTTC. Translated, it gives CATSSTGTVDEQYF.

This clonotype showed up many times. CDR3 protein: CASSLGASYEQYF. The CDR3 nucleotides are TGTGCCAGCAGCTTAGGCGCTAGCTACGAGCAGTACTTC. The genes are TRBV11-2 and TRBJ2-7; D ambiguous. The CDR3 has 13 residues. Germline-derived CDR1 and CDR2 are SGHAT and FQNNGV. The ends were cut back, 1 base at V and 3 bases at J, with 7 bases in the middle.

The CDR3 sequence is CASSSSGRLGLEQYF. CDR3 sequence (DNA): TGTGCCAGCAGCTCCAGCGGGAGATTGGGTCTCGAGCAGTACTTC. The V and J genes are TRBV7-2 and TRBJ2-7; 8 nucleotides match TRBD2. The CDR3 is 15 amino acids. The junction had 11 bases not matched to a gene; V was cut back by 4 bases and J by 6 bases. The germline gives CDR1 SGHTA, CDR2 FQGNSA. The whole variable domain, remainder taken from reference TRBV7-2 and TRBJ2-7, is GAGVSQSPSNKVTEKGKDVELRCDPISGHTALYWYRQSLGQGLEFLIYFQGNSAPDKSGLPSDRFSAERTGGSVSTLTIQRTQQEDSAVYLCASSSSGRLGLEQYFGPGTRLTVT.

J is TRBJ2-7 and V is TRBV5-1, with 14 bases aligning to TRBD2. Looked up from germline, CDR1 is SGHRS and CDR2 is YFSETQ. After removal of 3 bases from V and 3 bases from J, the junction contained 8 bases not matched to a gene. The CDR3 length is 17 residues. The CDR3 region has the DNA TGCGCCAGCAGCTCGGGACTAGCGGGGGTTGTAGACTACGAGCAGTACTTC. The encoded protein is CASSSGLAGVVDYEQYF.

Turning to this clonotype: The germline gene is not matched at one end of the junction; a read error may be the cause. The genes are TRBV7-7 and TRBJ2-2; tentatively, D is TRBD1 (6 bases). There are 16 residues in the CDR3. Germline CDR1 is SSHAT and CDR2 is FNYEAQ (reference sequence). This CDR3 reads CASSLDAITGTGELFF. In DNA, the CDR3 is TGTGCTAGCAGCTTAGATGCTATTACCGGGACAGGGGAGCTGTTTTTT.

The CDR3 loop reads CASSLSDQEAFF. DNA of the CDR3: TGTGCCAGCAGCTTATCCGACCAAGAAGCTTTCTTT. V gene TRBV7-2 combines with J gene TRBJ1-1; D gene ambiguous. Trimming stripped 2 bases from V and 8 bases from J, with 9 bases between. The CDR3 has 12 amino acids. In germline, CDR1 is SGHTA, CDR2 FQGNSA.

The chain combines TRBV7-3 with TRBJ2-1, with TRBD1 matching over 9 bases. V lost 5 bases and J lost 8; bases outside the gene matches: 4. The germline V gene has CDR1 SGHTA and CDR2 FQGTGA. CDR3 length: 13 residues. The CDR3 sequence: CASSTGQGDEQFF. The DNA of the CDR3 is TGTGCCAGCAGCACGGGACAGGGCGATGAGCAGTTCTTC.

The rearrangement links TRBV9 to TRBJ2-1; D unresolved. Trimming removed 3 bases at V and 1 base at J, with 26 bases between. Germline V lookup: CDR1 SGDLS, CDR2 YYNGEE. The CDR3 runs 20 residues. The CDR3: CASSASQIVLINPSYNEQFF. The CDR3 DNA is TGTGCCAGCAGCGCATCCCAGATAGTCCTTATTAATCCGTCCTACAATGAGCAGTTCTTC.

This clonotype was observed a handful of times. The chain carries TRBV4-1 and TRBJ2-3; the match to TRBD2 covers 7 bases. The junction had 15 bases not matched to a gene; V was cut back by 1 base and J by 5 bases. Germline CDR1 is MGHRA and CDR2 is YSYEKL. The CDR3 is 18 residues long. The CDR3 DNA reads as TGCGCCAGCAGCCAAGTGGTCCTAGCGGAGGCGGTTAGAGATACGCAGTATTTT. Residues: CASSQVVLAEAVRDTQYF.

The chain is built from TRBV6-5 and TRBJ2-7; D is possibly TRBD2 (6 bases). With 6 bases removed from V and 2 bases from J, the gap between germline ends came to 14 bases. CDR1 MNHEY and CDR2 SVGAGI come from the germline V gene. The CDR3 is made up of 14 amino acids. The CDR3 DNA reads as TGTGCCAGCAGACTGGGGACTTATGCCTACGAGCAGTACTTC. This codes for CASRLGTYAYEQYF.

The table lists this clonotype with many counts. The chain links TRBV12-3 or TRBV12-4 to TRBJ2-5; D is possibly TRBD1 or TRBD2 (5 bases each). The germline V and J ends were trimmed by 1 base and 5 bases, with 8 bases remaining between them. The CDR3 runs to 13 residues. The CDR3 DNA follows: TGTGCCAGCAGTTTAGTAGGGACGGAGACCCAGTACTTC. As protein: CASSLVGTETQYF.

This clonotype turned up a few times. The chain couples TRBV9 to TRBJ1-1, with D perhaps TRBD1 (5 bases). CDR1 and CDR2 (germline): SGDLS, YYNGEE. The CDR3 loop spans 12 amino acids. Trimming pared 6 bases from V and 3 bases from J, leaving 9 bases between. The CDR3 here is CASNRGDTEAFF. In DNA form, the CDR3 reads TGTGCCAGCAACCGAGGGGACACTGAAGCTTTCTTT.

The chain combines TRBV7-6 with TRBJ2-7; D perhaps matches TRBD2 (6 bases). This CDR3 is 13 amino acids long. V was shortened by 5 bases and J by 5 bases, with 13 bases between the two germline ends. In germline, CDR1 is SGHVS, CDR2 FNYEAQ. The chain's CDR3 is CASSERTGDEQYF. The CDR3 DNA reads as TGTGCCAGCAGCGAACGGACGGGGGACGAGCAGTACTTC. Using reference TRBV7-6 and TRBJ2-7 for the parts outside the CDR3, the full variable domain is GAGVSQSPRYKVTKRGQDVALRCDPISGHVSLYWYRQALGQGPEFLTYFNYEAQQDKSGLPNDRFSAERPEGSISTLTIQRTEQRDSAMYRCASSERTGDEQYFGPGTRLTVT.

The chain couples TRBV7-9 to TRBJ2-2, with unresolved D. Trimming cost V 2 bases and J 4 bases, with 11 bases left between them. The CDR3 is 15 amino acids. Germline V gives CDR1 SEHNR, CDR2 FQNEAQ (reference sequence). Here the CDR3 DNA reads TGTGCCAGCAGCTTACGACCGGCTACCACCGGGGAGCTGTTTTTT. Translated, it gives CASSLRPATTGELFF.

The J gene is TRBJ1-2, the V gene TRBV19; D unresolved. Per the germline V gene, CDR1 is LNHDA and CDR2 is SQIVND (reference sequence). This CDR3 has 14 amino acids. Between the trimmed V and J ends, which lost 3 bases and 6 bases, there was a span of 14 bases. CDR3 sequence (DNA): TGTGCCAGTAGTATTAGTAACGGAGTGGATGGCTACACCTTC. Amino acid sequence: CASSISNGVDGYTF.

This clonotype was seen more than once but under ten times. The genes are TRBV6-5 and TRBJ2-2, with no clear D. V was trimmed by 0 bases and J by 7 bases, leaving 6 bases between them. The germline V gene encodes CDR1 MNHEY and CDR2 SVGAGI. CDR3 length: 13 amino acids. The CDR3 sequence: CASSYSLVGELFF. Written as DNA, the CDR3 is TGTGCCAGCAGTTACTCTCTCGTCGGGGAGCTGTTTTTT.

There are a few counts of this clonotype. This chain joins TRBV4-3 and TRBJ2-1, with TRBD2 matching 12 bases. V shed 0 bases and J 7 bases; nucleotides not matched to a gene: 4. In germline, CDR1 is LGHNA, CDR2 YSLEER. This CDR3 is 16 amino acids long. The CDR3 bases are TGCGCCAGCAGCCAAGATTCCACTAGCGGGAGGAATGAGCAGTTCTTC. Its protein is CASSQDSTSGRNEQFF.

The chain couples TRBV9 to TRBJ2-7; possibly TRBD2 for D (6 bases). The CDR3 has 14 amino acids. Trimming removed 3 bases from V and 5 bases from J, with 15 bases in between. From germline, CDR1 is SGDLS and CDR2 YYNGEE. CDR3 DNA: TGTGCCAGCAGCGCGGTGGGGGGAATAGACGAGCAGTACTTC. Translating it yields CASSAVGGIDEQYF.

The chain combines TRBV4-2 with TRBJ2-7, with 14 bases matching TRBD2. CDR3 length: 18 amino acids. CDR1 is LGHNA and CDR2 is YNFKEQ in the germline V gene. With V trimmed by 4 bases and J by 0 bases, 8 bases remained unmatched. The CDR3 protein is CASSPGGTSGGSSYEQYF. In nucleotides, the CDR3 is TGTGCCAGCAGCCCGGGGGGGACTAGCGGGGGCAGCTCCTACGAGCAGTACTTC.

This clonotype has only a few counts. This sequence joins TRBV9 and TRBJ2-1; the match to TRBD2 covers 12 bases. V gave up 4 bases and J gave up 6 bases; unmatched junction bases: 8. The CDR3 totals 16 residues. The germline V gene has CDR1 SGDLS and CDR2 YYNGEE. The CDR3 loop reads CASSPITSGRSNEQFF. DNA of the CDR3: TGTGCCAGCAGCCCAATTACTAGCGGGAGGAGCAATGAGCAGTTCTTC.

The gene calls are TRBV5-6 and TRBJ2-7; TRBD1 matches 7 bases. The V gene end was trimmed by 0 bases and the J gene end by 3 bases; junction bases not matched to a gene: 9. CDR1 is SGHDT, CDR2 YYEEEE, per germline. The length of the CDR3 is 16 residues. The CDR3 DNA sequence: TGTGCCAGCAGCTTGGTGCCGGGACAGACTAACTACGAGCAGTACTTC. This gives the protein CASSLVPGQTNYEQYF.

The chain couples TRBV4-2 to TRBJ2-3; 7 bases match TRBD1. The V segment lost 3 bases and the J segment 3 bases; nucleotides outside the gene matches: 6. This CDR3 is built from 15 residues. Germline loops: CDR1 LGHNA, CDR2 YNFKEQ. The DNA of the CDR3 is TGTGCCAGCAGCCAGACGACAGGGAGAACAGATACGCAGTATTTT. This translates into CASSQTTGRTDTQYF.

The chain uses TRBV6-5 and TRBJ2-7; D unclear. Germline V gene sequence: CDR1 MNHEY, CDR2 SVGAGI. V lost 8 bases and J 5 bases, leaving 13 bases between the germline ends. This CDR3 is 12 amino acids long. CDR3 in DNA: TGTGCCAGCGGGTCGCTGGGCCACGAGCAGTACTTC. This codes for CASGSLGHEQYF.

This clonotype appeared a few times. The chain's CDR3 is CASSLPSTDYEQYF. In DNA, the CDR3 is TGTGCCAGCAGCCTACCTTCGACAGACTACGAGCAGTACTTC. V and J are TRBV7-9 and TRBJ2-7; D is perhaps TRBD1 (5 bases). Per germline, CDR1 SEHNR and CDR2 FQNEAQ (reference sequence). V gave up 5 bases and J gave up 3 bases, with 14 bases separating them. The length of the CDR3 is 14 residues.

The table lists this clonotype with a few counts. The rearrangement links TRBV10-3 to TRBJ2-1, with TRBD2 identical over 14 bases. Germline values: CDR1 ENHRY, CDR2 SYGVKD. J was trimmed by 4 bases and V by 3 bases; bases with no gene match: 8. The CDR3 is 18 amino acids. The CDR3 sequence: CAISDPGLAGVEYNEQFF. The CDR3 coding sequence is TGTGCCATCAGTGACCCGGGACTAGCGGGAGTAGAGTACAATGAGCAGTTCTTC.